Sequencing of this T cell receptor beta chain was carried out in a study of vaccination effects on CD4 cells after COVID-19. Study-level results: Marked clonal contraction of infection- and vaccine-induced clones was seen late after vaccination. Few convalescent patients, and no early post-infection timepoints, were available to the study.

In the ViraFEST assay, antigen-specific CD4+ clonotypes were identified by expansion after peptide-pool stimulation. Culture proceeded for more than nine days, and CD4+ T cells were then isolated. Negative nucleocapsid antibody tests before and after vaccination confirmed no previous SARS-CoV-2 infection. The CDR3 has 12 amino acids. Trimming shortened V by 3 bases and J by 8 bases, and 10 bases separated the two germline ends. The germline CDR1 and CDR2 sequences are SGHTA and FQGTGA. Worth noting for this clone: Its antigen is not known.

Sequenced by immunoSEQ multiplex PCR; TCRdb stores in-frame clones only, minus some. The sample comprises roughly 30,000 clones, around 75% of which are singletons, and approximately 31% rests with the top ten. The sample consisted of CD4+ T cells from PBMCs cultured with SARS-CoV-2 spike peptides, taken before COVID-19 vaccination. This TCR derives from a human donor who received a COVID-19 vaccine. The chain couples TRBV7-3 to TRBJ1-2; TRBD1 is a possible D gene (5 bases). The CDR3 reads CASSFRGEGYTF. The CDR3 DNA reads TGTGCCAGCAGCTTTCGGGGCGAGGGCTACACCTTC.